The entry below gives a single T cell receptor beta chain sequence along with its context. Its antigen is still unknown. Time point reported: newly diagnosed, previously untreated cHL patient sample. PBMCs, once thawed, yielded CD8+ T cells isolated by magnetic negative selection. Comparators were PBMCs taken from newly diagnosed, untreated classical Hodgkin lymphoma. The data stem from a study of PD-1 blockade in classical Hodgkin lymphoma. Clones were read by immunoSEQ multiplex PCR, and TCRdb kept only the in-frame ones, dropping some. The sample has 13,000 to 15,000 clones; 91% are singletons. Trimming pared 0 bases from V and 8 bases from J, leaving 17 bases between. This CDR3 spans 15 amino acids. Germline CDR1 reads SGDLS; CDR2 reads YYNGEE. Study-level findings and limits: Reasons behind the repertoire differences stay unclear, perhaps disease activity or earlier therapy. Compared with healthy donors, newly diagnosed patients reportedly showed lower baseline TCR diversity.

Sequencing used CD8+ T cells from blood. The receptor was derived from a human donor with classical Hodgkin lymphoma. The chain carries TRBV9 and TRBJ1-2; TRBD1 might be the D (6 bases). The chain's CDR3 is CASSVEYRAAEGYTF. The CDR3 bases are TGTGCCAGCAGCGTAGAGTACAGGGCAGCGGAAGGCTACACCTTC.